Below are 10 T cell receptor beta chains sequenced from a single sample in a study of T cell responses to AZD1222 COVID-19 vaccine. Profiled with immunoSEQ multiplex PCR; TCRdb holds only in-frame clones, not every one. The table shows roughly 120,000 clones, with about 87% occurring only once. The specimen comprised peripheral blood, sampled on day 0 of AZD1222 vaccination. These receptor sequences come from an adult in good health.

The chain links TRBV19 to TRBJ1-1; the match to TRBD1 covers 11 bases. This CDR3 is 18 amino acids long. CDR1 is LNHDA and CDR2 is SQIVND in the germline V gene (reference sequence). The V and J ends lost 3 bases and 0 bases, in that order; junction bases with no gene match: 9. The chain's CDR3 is CASSIRGTGGSMNTEAFF. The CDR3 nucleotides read TGTGCCAGTAGTATCCGTGGGACAGGGGGGTCCATGAACACTGAAGCTTTCTTT. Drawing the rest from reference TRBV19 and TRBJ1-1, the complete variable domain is DGGITQSPKYLFRKEGQNVTLSCEQNLNHDAMYWYRQDPGQGLRLIYYSQIVNDFQKGDIAEGYSVSREKKESFPLTVTSAQKNPTAFYLCASSIRGTGGSMNTEAFFGQGTRLTVV.

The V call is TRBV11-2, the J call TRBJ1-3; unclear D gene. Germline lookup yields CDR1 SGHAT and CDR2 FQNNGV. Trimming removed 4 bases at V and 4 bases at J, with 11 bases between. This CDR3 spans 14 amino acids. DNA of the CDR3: TGTGCCAGCAGCTCCCACGTTAGGGGAAACACCATATATTTT. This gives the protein CASSSHVRGNTIYF.

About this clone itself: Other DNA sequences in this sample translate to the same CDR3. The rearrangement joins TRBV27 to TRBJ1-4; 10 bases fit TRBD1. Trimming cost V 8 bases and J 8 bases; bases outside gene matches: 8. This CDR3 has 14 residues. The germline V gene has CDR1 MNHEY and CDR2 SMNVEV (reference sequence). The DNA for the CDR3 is TGTGCCAGCCGCACCGGGACAGGGGTAGAAAAACTGTTTTTT. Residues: CASRTGTGVEKLFF.

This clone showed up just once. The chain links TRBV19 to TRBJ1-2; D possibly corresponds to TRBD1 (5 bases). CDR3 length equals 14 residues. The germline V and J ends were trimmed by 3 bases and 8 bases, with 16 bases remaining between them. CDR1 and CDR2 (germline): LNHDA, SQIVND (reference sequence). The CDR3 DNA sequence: TGTGCCAGTAGTATCGCCCAGACAGATTTCGGCTACACCTTC. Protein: CASSIAQTDFGYTF.

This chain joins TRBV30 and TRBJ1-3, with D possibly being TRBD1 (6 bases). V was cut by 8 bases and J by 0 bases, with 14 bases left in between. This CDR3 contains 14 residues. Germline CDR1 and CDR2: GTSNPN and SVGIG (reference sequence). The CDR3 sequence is CAGQRGNSGNTIYF. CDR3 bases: TGTGCCGGTCAAAGGGGGAACTCTGGAAACACCATATATTTT.

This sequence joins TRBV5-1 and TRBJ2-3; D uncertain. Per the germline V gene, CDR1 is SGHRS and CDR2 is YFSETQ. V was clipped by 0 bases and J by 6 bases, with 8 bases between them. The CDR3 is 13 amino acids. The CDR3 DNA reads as TGCGCCAGCAGCTTGGGAGACCCCGATACGCAGTATTTT. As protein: CASSLGDPDTQYF.

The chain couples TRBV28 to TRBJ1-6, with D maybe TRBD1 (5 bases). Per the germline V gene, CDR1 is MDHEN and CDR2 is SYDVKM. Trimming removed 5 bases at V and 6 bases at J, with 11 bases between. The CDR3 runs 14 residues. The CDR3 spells CASSIWGSNSPLHF. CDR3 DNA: TGTGCCAGCAGTATCTGGGGGAGTAATTCACCCCTCCACTTT.

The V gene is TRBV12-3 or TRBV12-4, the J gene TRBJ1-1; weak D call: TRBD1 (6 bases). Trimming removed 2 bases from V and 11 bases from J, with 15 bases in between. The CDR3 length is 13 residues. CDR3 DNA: TGTGCCAGCAGTTTAATGGCAGGGGAATCGGCTTTCTTT. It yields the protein CASSLMAGESAFF.

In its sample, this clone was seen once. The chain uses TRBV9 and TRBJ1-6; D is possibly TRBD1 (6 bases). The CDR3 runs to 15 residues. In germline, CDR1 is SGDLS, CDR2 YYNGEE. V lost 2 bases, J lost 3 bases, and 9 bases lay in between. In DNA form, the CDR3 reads TGTGCCAGCAGCGTCCAGGACAGCTATAATTCACCCCTCCACTTT. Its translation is CASSVQDSYNSPLHF.

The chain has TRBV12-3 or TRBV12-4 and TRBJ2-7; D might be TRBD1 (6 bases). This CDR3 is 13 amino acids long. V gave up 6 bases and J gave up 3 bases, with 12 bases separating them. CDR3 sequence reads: CASRDRLIYEQYF. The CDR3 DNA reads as TGTGCCAGCAGAGACAGGCTGATCTACGAGCAGTACTTC.